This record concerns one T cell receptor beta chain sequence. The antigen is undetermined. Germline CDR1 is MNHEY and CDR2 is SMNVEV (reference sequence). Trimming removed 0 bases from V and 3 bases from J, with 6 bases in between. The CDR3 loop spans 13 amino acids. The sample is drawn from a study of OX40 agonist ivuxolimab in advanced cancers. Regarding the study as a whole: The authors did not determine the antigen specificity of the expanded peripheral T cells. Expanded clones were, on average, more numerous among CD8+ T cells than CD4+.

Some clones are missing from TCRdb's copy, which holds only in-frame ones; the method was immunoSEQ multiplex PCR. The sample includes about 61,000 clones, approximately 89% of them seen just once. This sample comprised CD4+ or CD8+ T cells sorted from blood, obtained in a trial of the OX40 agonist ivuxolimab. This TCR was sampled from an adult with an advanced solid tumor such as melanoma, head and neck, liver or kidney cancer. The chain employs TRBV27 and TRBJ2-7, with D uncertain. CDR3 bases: TGTGCCAGCAGTTTATCGGTGAGCTACGAGCAGTACTTC. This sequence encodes CASSLSVSYEQYF.